The 7 T cell receptor beta chains in this list originate from one sample, sequenced in a study of blood T cell repertoires in COVID-19. Sequencing was performed with immunoSEQ multiplex PCR; in TCRdb, only in-frame clones are kept and a portion is missing. The sample has over 85,000 clones, around 86% seen once. The sequencing input was peripheral blood. The source of these receptors is a human donor in a cohort sampled during active COVID-19.

The sample holds one count of this clone. The J gene is TRBJ1-1, the V gene TRBV2; 7 bases agree with TRBD1. The germline V gene encodes CDR1 SNHLY and CDR2 FYNNEI. The CDR3 has 14 residues. Unmatched junction bases numbered 4, after V lost 5 bases and J lost 1 base. The CDR3 region has the DNA TGTGCCAGCAGTTCAGGGGGAGGGAACACTGAAGCTTTCTTT. This gives the protein CASSSGGGNTEAFF.

The rearrangement uses TRBV27 and TRBJ1-6, with 12 bases matching TRBD1. The CDR3 is 17 amino acids. The V and J ends lost 3 bases and 13 bases, in that order; junction bases with no gene match: 13. Germline V gene data show CDR1 as MNHEY and CDR2 as SMNVEV (reference sequence). The CDR3 DNA follows: TGTGCCAGCAGTTTCGGGAGGGACAGGGGGCGCCTGGGGCCCCTCCACTTT. Its translation: CASSFGRDRGRLGPLHF.

The chain joins TRBV11-2 to TRBJ1-2; tentatively, D is TRBD1 (5 bases). This CDR3 comprises 15 residues. The germline CDR1 and CDR2 sequences are SGHAT and FQNNGV. V was shortened by 6 bases and J by 4 bases, with 18 bases between the two germline ends. CDR3 coding DNA: TGTGCCAGCAGACCCTCGGCCCCTAGGGGCTATGGCTACACCTTC. It is translated as CASRPSAPRGYGYTF.

V usage is TRBV6-1 and J usage is TRBJ2-4, with D possibly being TRBD2 (5 bases). Germline V gene lookup returns CDR1 MNHNS and CDR2 SASEGT. The CDR3 runs 16 residues. Deletions cut 1 base from V and 7 bases from J, with 17 bases between. The CDR3 sequence is CASSEVGLAGANIQYF. The CDR3, as DNA: TGTGCCAGCAGTGAAGTGGGTCTAGCCGGCGCGAACATTCAGTACTTC.

V and J are TRBV28 and TRBJ2-7; D gene uncertain. The CDR3 has 12 amino acids. V lost 6 bases and J lost 4, with 10 bases in between. Germline V gene lookup returns CDR1 MDHEN and CDR2 SYDVKM. CDR3 residues: CASRQIPYEQYF. The CDR3 DNA sequence: TGTGCCAGCAGGCAGATACCTTACGAGCAGTACTTC. Based on the CDR3 plus reference TRBV28 and TRBJ2-7, the full variable domain is DVKVTQSSRYLVKRTGEKVFLECVQDMDHENMFWYRQDPGLGLRLIYFSYDVKMKEKGDIPEGYSVSREKKERFSLILESASTNQTSMYLCASRQIPYEQYFGPGTRLTVT.

The chain carries TRBV28 and TRBJ1-1; a possible D gene is TRBD1 (5 bases). This CDR3 spans 14 amino acids. With 6 bases removed from V and 5 bases from J, the gap between germline ends came to 16 bases. Per the germline V gene, CDR1 is MDHEN and CDR2 is SYDVKM. This CDR3 is CASRGGSGWTEAFF. CDR3 nucleotides: TGTGCCAGCAGGGGGGGATCGGGGTGGACTGAAGCTTTCTTT.

Only a few counts were recorded for this clone. The chain combines TRBV4-1 with TRBJ1-5; D not resolved. CDR1 is MGHRA, CDR2 YSYEKL, per germline. V was clipped by 0 bases and J by 0 bases, with 3 bases between them. The CDR3 runs to 14 residues. In nucleotides, the CDR3 is TGCGCCAGCAGCCAAGATAATAGCAATCAGCCCCAGCATTTT. Its protein is CASSQDNSNQPQHF.